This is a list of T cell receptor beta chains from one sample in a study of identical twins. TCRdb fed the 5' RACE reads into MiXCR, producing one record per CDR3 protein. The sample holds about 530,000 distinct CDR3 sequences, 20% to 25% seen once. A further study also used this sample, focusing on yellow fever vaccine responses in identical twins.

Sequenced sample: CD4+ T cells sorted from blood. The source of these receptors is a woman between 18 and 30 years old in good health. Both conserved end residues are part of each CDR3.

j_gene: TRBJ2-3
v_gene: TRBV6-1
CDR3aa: CASRKQGLDTDTQYF

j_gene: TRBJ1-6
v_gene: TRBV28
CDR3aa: CASRFRDRENSPLHF

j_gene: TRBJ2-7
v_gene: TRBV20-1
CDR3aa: CSAPGQTSYEQYF

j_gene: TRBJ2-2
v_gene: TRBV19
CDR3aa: CASRTGTSGTGELFF

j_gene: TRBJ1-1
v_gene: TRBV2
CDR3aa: CASRGRGPDTEAFF

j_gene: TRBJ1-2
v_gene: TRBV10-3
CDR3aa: CAISEETFGYTF

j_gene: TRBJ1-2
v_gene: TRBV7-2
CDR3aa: CASSPPARAAGGYTF

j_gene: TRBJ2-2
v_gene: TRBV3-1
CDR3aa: CASSQEPTGLPNTGELFF

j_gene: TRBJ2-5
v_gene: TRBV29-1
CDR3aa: CSVGPQAETQYF

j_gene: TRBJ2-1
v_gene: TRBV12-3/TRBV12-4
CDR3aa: CASRRPGLAGPYNEQFF

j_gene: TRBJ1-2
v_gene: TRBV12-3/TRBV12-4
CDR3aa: CASSRRASHNYGYTF

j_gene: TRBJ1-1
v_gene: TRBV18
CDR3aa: CASSKEEGTEAFF

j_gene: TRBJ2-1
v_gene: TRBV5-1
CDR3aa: CASSLLASSSYNEQFF

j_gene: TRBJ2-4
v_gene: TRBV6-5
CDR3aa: CASSNGGSGAKNIQYF

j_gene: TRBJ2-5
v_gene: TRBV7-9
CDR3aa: CASGDRDRAQETQYF

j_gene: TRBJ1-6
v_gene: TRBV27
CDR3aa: CASSNGKTGYNSPLHF

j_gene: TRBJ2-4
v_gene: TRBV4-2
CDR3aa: CASSQKYGTSGLAKNIQYF

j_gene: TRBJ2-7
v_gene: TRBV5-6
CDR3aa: CASSNLAGRAWGEQYF

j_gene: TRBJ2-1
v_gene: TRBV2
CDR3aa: CASRGLAATDEQFF

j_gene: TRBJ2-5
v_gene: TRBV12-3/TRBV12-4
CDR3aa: CASLRTTGVGETQYF

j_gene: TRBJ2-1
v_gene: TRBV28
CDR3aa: CASSDGTGGTYNEQFF